This T cell receptor beta chain was found in a study of T cell responses to AZD1222 COVID-19 vaccine. On this clone itself: Antigen specificity is unknown.

Points from the study as a whole: No day 14 peak samples; only post-peak repertoires were characterized.

Measured with immunoSEQ multiplex PCR; TCRdb has only the in-frame clones, and not every one. The table has under 70,000 clones, less than 85% seen once. The V gene's germline CDR1 is SNHLY and CDR2 FYNNEI. The trim removed 8 bases at V and 6 bases at J, leaving 8 bases unmatched. The CDR3 spans 13 residues. Specimen: peripheral blood, collected on day 0 of MenACWY control vaccination. The receptor's source is an adult in good health. The V gene is TRBV2, the J gene TRBJ2-3, with TRBD1 matching over 7 bases. The CDR3 loop is CASRDSGPDTQYF. The CDR3 DNA follows: TGTGCCAGCCGGGACAGTGGTCCCGATACGCAGTATTTT.